The 7 T cell receptor beta chains in this list originate from one sample, sequenced in a study of CD8 T cells in Susac syndrome. RNA in amounts of roughly 0.5 to 1 ug was reverse transcribed with random hexamers. Using its own MiXCR run on the immunoSEQ multiplex PCR reads, TCRdb lists one record per CDR3 protein. The data contain about 290,000 distinct CDR3 sequences, about 91% of them singletons. The sequenced sample consisted of CD8+ T cells from PBMCs. The receptors originated from a human donor with multiple sclerosis.

This chain links TRBV29-1 with TRBJ2-1; D unresolved. V lost 7 bases and J lost 8, with 9 bases in between. The CDR3 totals 10 residues. Looked up from germline, CDR1 is SQVTM and CDR2 is ANQGSEA. CDR3 coding DNA: TGCAGCGCCCAGGTCCATGAGCAGTTCTTC. Protein product: CSAQVHEQFF.

This chain links TRBV5-5 with TRBJ2-1, with D perhaps matching TRBD1 or TRBD2 (5 bases each). The V end was cut by 7 bases, the J end by 7 bases, with 12 bases between. The CDR3 is 12 amino acids. From germline, CDR1 is SGHKS and CDR2 YYEKEE (reference sequence). DNA for the CDR3: TGTGCCAGCGCCCAATGGGGGAATGAGCAGTTCTTC. Its protein is CASAQWGNEQFF.

The CDR3, as DNA: TGTGCCAGCAGCGGAAAGGGTTCCTACGAGCAGTACTTC. This gives the protein CASSGKGSYEQYF. The rearrangement joins TRBV9 to TRBJ2-7; D gene ambiguous. Deletions cut 3 bases from V and 1 base from J, with 8 bases between. From germline, CDR1 is SGDLS and CDR2 YYNGEE. There are 13 residues in the CDR3.

This clonotype has a single count. The rearrangement links TRBV29-1 to TRBJ2-1; D is uncertain. The CDR3 runs 13 residues. Germline V gives CDR1 SQVTM, CDR2 ANQGSEA. The germline V and J ends were trimmed by 3 bases and 3 bases, with 9 bases remaining between them. The CDR3 nucleotides read TGCAGCGTTGACTTACAGTACTACAATGAGCAGTTCTTC. Its protein is CSVDLQYYNEQFF.

The rearrangement links TRBV28 to TRBJ2-1; 12 nucleotides line up with TRBD2. This CDR3 spans 19 amino acids. CDR1 is MDHEN, CDR2 SYDVKM, per germline. Trimming cost V 4 bases and J 3 bases; bases outside gene matches: 13. In DNA form, the CDR3 reads TGTGCCAGCAGTTCCAGGGGCGCTAGCGGGGGGGCACTCTACAATGAGCAGTTCTTC. It encodes CASSSRGASGGALYNEQFF. The whole variable domain, remainder taken from reference TRBV28 and TRBJ2-1, is DVKVTQSSRYLVKRTGEKVFLECVQDMDHENMFWYRQDPGLGLRLIYFSYDVKMKEKGDIPEGYSVSREKKERFSLILESASTNQTSMYLCASSSRGASGGALYNEQFFGPGTRLTVL.

The rearrangement joins TRBV28 to TRBJ2-7, with D perhaps matching TRBD1 (5 bases). The germline CDR1 and CDR2 sequences are MDHEN and SYDVKM. Trimming shortened V by 3 bases and J by 1 base, and 19 bases separated the two germline ends. The CDR3 runs to 17 residues. DNA for the CDR3: TGTGCCAGCAGTTTCAGGGTGGCCCTACCGCCGTCCTACGAGCAGTACTTC. Its translation is CASSFRVALPPSYEQYF.

This clonotype has a single count. This chain connects TRBV4-1 to TRBJ1-2, with 9 bases lining up with TRBD1. This CDR3 spans 15 amino acids. Per the germline V gene, CDR1 is MGHRA and CDR2 is YSYEKL. The junction had 5 bases not matched to a gene; V was cut back by 1 base and J by 5 bases. This CDR3 is CASSQATGQGYGYTF. The CDR3 DNA sequence: TGCGCCAGCAGCCAAGCTACGGGACAGGGATATGGCTACACCTTC.